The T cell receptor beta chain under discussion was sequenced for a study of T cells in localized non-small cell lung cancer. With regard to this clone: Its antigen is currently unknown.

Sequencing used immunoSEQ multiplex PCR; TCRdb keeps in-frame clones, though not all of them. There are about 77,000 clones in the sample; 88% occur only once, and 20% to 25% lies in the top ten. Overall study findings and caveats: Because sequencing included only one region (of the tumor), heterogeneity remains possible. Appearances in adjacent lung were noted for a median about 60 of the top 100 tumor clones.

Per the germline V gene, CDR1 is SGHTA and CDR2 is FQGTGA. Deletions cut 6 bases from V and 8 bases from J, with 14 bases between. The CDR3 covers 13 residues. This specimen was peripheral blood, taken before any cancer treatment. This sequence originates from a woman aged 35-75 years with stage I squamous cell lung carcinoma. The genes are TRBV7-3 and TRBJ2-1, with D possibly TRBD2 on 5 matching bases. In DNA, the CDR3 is TGTGCCAGCAGGTTGACTCCCGGGGATGAGCAGTTCTTC. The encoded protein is CASRLTPGDEQFF.